The entry below describes one T cell receptor (beta chain). With 2 bases clipped from V and 0 bases from J, the junction kept 3 bases outside the gene matches. Germline CDR1 is LNHNV and CDR2 is YYDKDF (reference sequence). CDR3 length: 16 amino acids. This sample was taken from a study of cytomegalovirus exposure and HLA in healthy donors. Repertoires were generated with immunoSEQ multiplex PCR, while TCRdb's copy carries only in-frame clones and drops some. Here the sample spans some 260,000 clones, 90% being singletons. V and J are TRBV15 and TRBJ1-3, with 8 bases fitting TRBD1. Sequenced material: PBMCs. This clonotype was obtained from a woman in her twenties or thirties in good health and CMV-seronegative. DNA of the CDR3: TGTGCCACCAGCAGACTCACAGGGGGCTCTGGAAACACCATATATTTT. It yields the protein CATSRLTGGSGNTIYF.